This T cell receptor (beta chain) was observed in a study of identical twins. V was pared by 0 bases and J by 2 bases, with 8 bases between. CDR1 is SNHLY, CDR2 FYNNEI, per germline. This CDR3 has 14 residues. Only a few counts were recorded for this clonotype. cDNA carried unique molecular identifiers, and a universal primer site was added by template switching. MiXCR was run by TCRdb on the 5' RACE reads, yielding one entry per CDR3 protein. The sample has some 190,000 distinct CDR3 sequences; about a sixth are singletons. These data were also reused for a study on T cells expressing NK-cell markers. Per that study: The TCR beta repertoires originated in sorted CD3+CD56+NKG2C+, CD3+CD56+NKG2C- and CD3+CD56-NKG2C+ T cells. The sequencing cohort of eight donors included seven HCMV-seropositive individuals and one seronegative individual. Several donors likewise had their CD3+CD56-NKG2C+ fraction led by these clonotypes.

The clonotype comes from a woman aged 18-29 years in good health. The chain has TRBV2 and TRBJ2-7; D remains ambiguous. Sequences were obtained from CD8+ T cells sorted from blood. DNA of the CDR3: TGTGCCAGCAGTGAAGCGGGGATCGCCTACGAGCAGTACTTC. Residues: CASSEAGIAYEQYF.